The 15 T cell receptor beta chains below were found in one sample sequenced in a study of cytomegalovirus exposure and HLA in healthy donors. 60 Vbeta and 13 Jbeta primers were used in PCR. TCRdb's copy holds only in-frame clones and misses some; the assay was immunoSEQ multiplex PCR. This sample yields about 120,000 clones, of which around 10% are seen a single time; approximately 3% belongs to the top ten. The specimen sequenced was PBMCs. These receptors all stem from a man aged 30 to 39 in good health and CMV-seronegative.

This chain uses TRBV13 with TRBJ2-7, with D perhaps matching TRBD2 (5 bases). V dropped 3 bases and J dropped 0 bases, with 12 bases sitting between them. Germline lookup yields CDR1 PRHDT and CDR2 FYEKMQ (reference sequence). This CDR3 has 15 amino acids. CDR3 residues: CASSFSGKVSYEQYF. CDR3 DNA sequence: TGTGCCAGCAGCTTTTCCGGGAAGGTCTCCTACGAGCAGTACTTC.

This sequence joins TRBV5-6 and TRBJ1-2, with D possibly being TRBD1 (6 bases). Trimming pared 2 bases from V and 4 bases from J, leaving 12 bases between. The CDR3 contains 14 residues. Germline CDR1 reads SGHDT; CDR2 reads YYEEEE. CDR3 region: CASSLPGQSYGYTF. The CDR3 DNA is TGTGCCAGCAGCTTACCGGGACAATCCTATGGCTACACCTTC.

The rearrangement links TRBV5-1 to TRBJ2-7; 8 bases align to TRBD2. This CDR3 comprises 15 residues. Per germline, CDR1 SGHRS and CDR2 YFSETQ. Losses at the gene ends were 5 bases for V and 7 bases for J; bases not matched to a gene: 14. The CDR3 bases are TGCGCCAGCAGGGATCTTACGCGGGGGGCGGGGGAGCAGTACTTC. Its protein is CASRDLTRGAGEQYF.

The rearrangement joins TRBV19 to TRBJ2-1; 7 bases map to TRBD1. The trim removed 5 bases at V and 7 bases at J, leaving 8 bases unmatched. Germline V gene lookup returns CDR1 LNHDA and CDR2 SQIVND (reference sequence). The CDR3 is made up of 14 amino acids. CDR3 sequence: CASSPMGQRNEQFF. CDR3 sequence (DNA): TGTGCCAGTAGTCCAATGGGACAGCGAAATGAGCAGTTCTTC. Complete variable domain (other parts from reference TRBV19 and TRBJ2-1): DGGITQSPKYLFRKEGQNVTLSCEQNLNHDAMYWYRQDPGQGLRLIYYSQIVNDFQKGDIAEGYSVSREKKESFPLTVTSAQKNPTAFYLCASSPMGQRNEQFFGPGTRLTVL.

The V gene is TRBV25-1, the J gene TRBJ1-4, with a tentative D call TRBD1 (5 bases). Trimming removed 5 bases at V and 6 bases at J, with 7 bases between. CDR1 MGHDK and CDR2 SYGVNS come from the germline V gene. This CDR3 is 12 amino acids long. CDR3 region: CASSLGDEKLFF. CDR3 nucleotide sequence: TGTGCCAGCAGTCTAGGGGATGAAAAACTGTTTTTT.

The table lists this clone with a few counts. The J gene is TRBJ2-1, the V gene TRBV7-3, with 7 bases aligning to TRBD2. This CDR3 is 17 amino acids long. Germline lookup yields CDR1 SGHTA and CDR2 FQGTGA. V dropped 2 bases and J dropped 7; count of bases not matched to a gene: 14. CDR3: CASSLGGGGPADNEQFF. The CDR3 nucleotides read TGTGCCAGCAGCTTAGGTGGGGGAGGGCCTGCCGATAATGAGCAGTTCTTC.

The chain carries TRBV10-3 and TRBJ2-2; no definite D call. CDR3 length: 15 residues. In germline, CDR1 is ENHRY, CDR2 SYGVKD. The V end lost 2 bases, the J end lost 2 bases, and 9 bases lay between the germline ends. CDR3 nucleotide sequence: TGTGCCATCAGTGAGGGGCAGGCTAACACCGGGGAGCTGTTTTTT. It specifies CAISEGQANTGELFF.

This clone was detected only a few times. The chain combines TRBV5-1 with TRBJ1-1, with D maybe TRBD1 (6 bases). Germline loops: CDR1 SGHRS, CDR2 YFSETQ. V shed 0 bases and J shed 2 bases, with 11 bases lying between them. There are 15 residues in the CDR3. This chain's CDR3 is CASSLVGGLNTEAFF. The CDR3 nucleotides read TGCGCCAGCAGCTTGGTGGGGGGGCTCAACACTGAAGCTTTCTTT.

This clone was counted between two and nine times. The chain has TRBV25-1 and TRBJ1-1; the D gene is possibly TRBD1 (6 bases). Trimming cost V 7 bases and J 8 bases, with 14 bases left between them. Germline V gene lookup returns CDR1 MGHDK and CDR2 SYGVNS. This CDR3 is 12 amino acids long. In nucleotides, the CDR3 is TGTGCCAGCAAGGGGGTCCCGGCAGAAGCTTTCTTT. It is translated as CASKGVPAEAFF. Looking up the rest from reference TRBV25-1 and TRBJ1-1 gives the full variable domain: EADIYQTPRYLVIGTGKKITLECSQTMGHDKMYWYQQDPGMELHLIHYSYGVNSTEKGDLSSESTVSRIRTEHFPLTLESARPSHTSQYLCASKGVPAEAFFGQGTRLTVV.

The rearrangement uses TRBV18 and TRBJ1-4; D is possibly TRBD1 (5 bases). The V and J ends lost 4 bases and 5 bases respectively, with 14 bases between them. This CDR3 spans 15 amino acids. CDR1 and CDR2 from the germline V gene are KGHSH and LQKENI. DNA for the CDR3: TGTGCCAGCTCACTAACCAGGGCCCCAAATGAAAAACTGTTTTTT. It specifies CASSLTRAPNEKLFF.

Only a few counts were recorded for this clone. This chain's CDR3 is CAWGNGYTF. Here the CDR3 DNA reads TGTGCTTGGGGCAATGGCTACACCTTC. V is TRBV30 and J is TRBJ1-2; a possible D gene is TRBD1 (5 bases). From germline, CDR1 is GTSNPN and CDR2 SVGIG (reference sequence). This CDR3 spans 9 amino acids.

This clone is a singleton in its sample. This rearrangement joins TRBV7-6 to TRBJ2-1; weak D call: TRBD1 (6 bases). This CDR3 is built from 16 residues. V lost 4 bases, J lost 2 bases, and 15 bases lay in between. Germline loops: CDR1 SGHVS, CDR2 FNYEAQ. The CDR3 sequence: CASSYLTGTPYNEQFF. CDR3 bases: TGTGCCAGCAGCTACCTAACCGGGACACCCTACAATGAGCAGTTCTTC.

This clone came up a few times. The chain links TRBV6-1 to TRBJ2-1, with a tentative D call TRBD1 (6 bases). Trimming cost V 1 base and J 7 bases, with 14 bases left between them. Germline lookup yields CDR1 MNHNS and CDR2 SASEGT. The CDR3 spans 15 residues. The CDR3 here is CASSEGSGDLNEQFF. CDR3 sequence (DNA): TGTGCCAGCAGTGAAGGGTCAGGGGATTTGAATGAGCAGTTCTTC.

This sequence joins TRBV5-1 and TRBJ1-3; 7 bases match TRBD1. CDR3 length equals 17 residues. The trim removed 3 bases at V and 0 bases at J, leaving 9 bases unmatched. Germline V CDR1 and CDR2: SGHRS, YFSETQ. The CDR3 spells CASSSEDRPVSGNTIYF. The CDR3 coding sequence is TGCGCCAGCAGCTCGGAGGACAGGCCCGTCTCTGGAAACACCATATATTTT. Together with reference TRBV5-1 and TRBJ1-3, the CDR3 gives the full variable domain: KAGVTQTPRYLIKTRGQQVTLSCSPISGHRSVSWYQQTPGQGLQFLFEYFSETQRNKGNFPGRFSGRQFSNSRSEMNVSTLELGDSALYLCASSSEDRPVSGNTIYFGEGSWLTVV.

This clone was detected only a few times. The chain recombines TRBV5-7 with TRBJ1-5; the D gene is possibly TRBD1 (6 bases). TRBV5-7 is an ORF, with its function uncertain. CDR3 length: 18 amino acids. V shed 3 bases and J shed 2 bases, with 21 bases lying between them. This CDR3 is CASSSPGPGGAGNQPQHF. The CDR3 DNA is TGTGCCAGCAGCTCCCCCGGCCCGGGGGGGGCTGGCAATCAGCCCCAGCATTTT.